The 32 T cell receptor beta chains given below trace back to one sample, sequenced in a study of T cell changes during pregnancy in multiple sclerosis. This table comes from immunoSEQ multiplex PCR, and its TCRdb copy is limited to in-frame clones, with some not included. The table has roughly 110,000 clones, about 90% seen once. Sequences were derived from peripheral blood, sampled in the third trimester of pregnancy. The receptors were gathered from a female donor in good health, enrolled as a control in a pregnancy study.

V usage is TRBV4-1 and J usage is TRBJ2-1; D is undetermined. The CDR3 covers 15 residues. Per germline, CDR1 MGHRA and CDR2 YSYEKL. V lost 4 bases and J lost 4, with 14 bases in between. The CDR3 coding sequence is TGCGCCAGCAGCCCGCCGCTCTCCCTATACAATGAGCAGTTCTTC. Amino acids: CASSPPLSLYNEQFF.

The chain is built from TRBV19 and TRBJ1-1, with TRBD1 identical over 9 bases. CDR1 LNHDA and CDR2 SQIVND come from the germline V gene (reference sequence). V shed 1 base, J shed 1 base, and the junction held 4 bases outside the gene matches. The CDR3 totals 16 residues. Here the CDR3 DNA reads TGTGCCAGTAGTATAGGCGGACAGGGGACGAACACTGAAGCTTTCTTT. This codes for CASSIGGQGTNTEAFF.

This rearrangement joins TRBV5-4 to TRBJ1-2, with 10 bases matching TRBD1. CDR3 size: 16 residues. V trimming: 3 bases; J trimming: 5 bases; junction bases outside the gene matches: 10. CDR1 SGHNT and CDR2 YYREEE come from the germline V gene (reference sequence). DNA of the CDR3: TGTGCCAGCAGCTACAAAAGCCGACAGGGGGCGTATGGCTACACCTTC. Protein: CASSYKSRQGAYGYTF.

The V and J genes are TRBV6-5 and TRBJ1-2; 7 bases map to TRBD1. The CDR3 runs 12 residues. The junction had 6 bases not matched to a gene; V was cut back by 6 bases and J by 8 bases. Germline V CDR1 and CDR2: MNHEY, SVGAGI. The CDR3 is CASSRQGGGYTF. DNA of the CDR3: TGTGCCAGCAGCCGACAGGGAGGAGGCTACACCTTC.

J is TRBJ1-1 and V is TRBV5-4; perhaps TRBD1 as D (6 bases). V shed 4 bases and J shed 3 bases, with 19 bases lying between them. Germline V gene sequence: CDR1 SGHNT, CDR2 YYREEE (reference sequence). The CDR3 is 16 residues long. The CDR3 is CASSKGTPGWDTEAFF. The CDR3 DNA is TGTGCCAGCAGCAAGGGGACACCTGGTTGGGACACTGAAGCTTTCTTT.

The gene calls are TRBV6-5 and TRBJ1-2; tentatively, D is TRBD1 (6 bases). The length of the CDR3 is 12 residues. Trimming left V 11 bases short and J 2 bases short, with 12 bases between. The germline V gene encodes CDR1 MNHEY and CDR2 SVGAGI. CDR3 region: CAVQTGNYGYTF. The CDR3 coding sequence is TGTGCCGTACAAACAGGGAACTATGGCTACACCTTC.

This clone was picked up one time. This chain joins TRBV5-4 and TRBJ2-3; the match to TRBD2 covers 8 bases. CDR1 SGHNT and CDR2 YYREEE come from the germline V gene (reference sequence). The CDR3 is made up of 15 amino acids. V trimming: 4 bases; J trimming: 2 bases; junction bases outside the gene matches: 6. The CDR3 DNA reads as TGTGCCAGCAGCCCGGGACTAGGTAACACAGATACGCAGTATTTT. This encodes CASSPGLGNTDTQYF.

This chain uses TRBV6-1 with TRBJ1-1, with TRBD1 identical over 8 bases. CDR1 is MNHNS, CDR2 SASEGT, per germline. With V trimmed by 7 bases and J by 6 bases, 7 bases remained unmatched. There are 13 residues in the CDR3. CDR3 DNA sequence: TGTGCCAGCACCCAAGACAGGGGCTCTGAAGCTTTCTTT. This codes for CASTQDRGSEAFF.

The chain recombines TRBV9 with TRBJ2-3; D is possibly TRBD1 (5 bases). The CDR3 runs 15 residues. The V end lost 2 bases, the J end lost 2 bases, and 12 bases lay between the germline ends. Germline CDR1 is SGDLS and CDR2 is YYNGEE. The CDR3 DNA is TGTGCCAGCAGCGTTAGTGGGGCCCTCACAGATACGCAGTATTTT. It codes for CASSVSGALTDTQYF.

The chain has TRBV6-4 and TRBJ1-1; D gene unclear. V gave up 0 bases and J gave up 11 bases, with 7 bases separating them. This CDR3 is built from 11 residues. Looked up from germline, CDR1 is MRHNA and CDR2 is SNTAGT. CDR3 nucleotides: TGTGCCAGCAGTGACTCCAGGAAGGCTTTCTTT. Translation gives CASSDSRKAFF.

The V call is TRBV11-2, the J call TRBJ1-1; 8 bases match TRBD1. Germline V lookup: CDR1 SGHAT, CDR2 FQNNGV. CDR3 length equals 15 residues. The V gene end was trimmed by 5 bases and the J gene end by 1 base; junction bases not matched to a gene: 6. The CDR3 DNA reads TGTGCCAGCAGCCTGACAGGGGCGCGGAACACTGAAGCTTTCTTT. This sequence encodes CASSLTGARNTEAFF.

The DNA of the CDR3 is TGTGCCATCACGGGACAGGGAAACACCATATATTTT. It is translated as CAITGQGNTIYF. The chain combines TRBV10-3 with TRBJ1-3; 7 bases match TRBD1. Germline V gene lookup returns CDR1 ENHRY and CDR2 SYGVKD. The J segment lost 4 bases and the V segment lost 7 bases, leaving 1 base of the junction unmatched. CDR3 length: 12 amino acids.

The chain has TRBV30 and TRBJ1-2, with D possibly matching TRBD1 (5 bases). V was trimmed by 0 bases and J by 1 base, leaving 6 bases between them. From germline, CDR1 is GTSNPN and CDR2 SVGIG (reference sequence). The CDR3 is 13 amino acids. The CDR3 reads CAWSVGVNYGYTF. CDR3 nucleotide sequence: TGTGCCTGGAGTGTAGGGGTTAACTATGGCTACACCTTC.

The chain combines TRBV7-2 with TRBJ2-3; D call uncertain. Trimming cost V 6 bases and J 0 bases, with 4 bases left between them. The CDR3 has 12 residues. Germline V lookup: CDR1 SGHTA, CDR2 FQGNSA. CDR3 residues: CASRRSTDTQYF. CDR3 DNA sequence: TGTGCCAGCAGGCGGAGCACAGATACGCAGTATTTT.

The chain combines TRBV2 with TRBJ1-1; D is possibly TRBD1 (5 bases). The CDR3 totals 15 residues. The germline V and J ends were trimmed by 4 bases and 0 bases, with 12 bases remaining between them. Germline lookup yields CDR1 SNHLY and CDR2 FYNNEI. The DNA of the CDR3 is TGTGCCAGCAGTGCCCCTCGGGGGATGAACACTGAAGCTTTCTTT. Amino acids: CASSAPRGMNTEAFF.

This clone showed up just once. V gene TRBV7-3 combines with J gene TRBJ1-2; maybe TRBD1 (6 bases). The V end lost 3 bases, the J end lost 7 bases, and 15 bases lay between the germline ends. This CDR3 region has 14 residues. Germline CDR1 and CDR2: SGHTA and FQGTGA. CDR3 in amino acids: CASSLGPQGFGYTF. The CDR3 DNA sequence: TGTGCCAGCAGCTTGGGGCCACAGGGTTTTGGCTACACCTTC.

The V gene is TRBV5-1, the J gene TRBJ2-7; D perhaps matches TRBD1 (6 bases). CDR3 length: 16 residues. In germline, CDR1 is SGHRS, CDR2 YFSETQ. V was clipped by 4 bases and J by 2 bases, with 19 bases between them. CDR3 bases: TGCGCCAGCAGCCCGTTCGGCAGGGGACGAACCTACGAGCAGTACTTC. It is translated as CASSPFGRGRTYEQYF.

Only one count was recorded for this clone. V and J are TRBV27 and TRBJ1-2; 8 bases agree with TRBD1. The CDR3 totals 13 residues. Germline V gene lookup returns CDR1 MNHEY and CDR2 SMNVEV (reference sequence). Trimming cost V 5 bases and J 6 bases; bases outside gene matches: 5. CDR3 DNA sequence: TGTGCCAGCAGTACCATACAGGGGGATGGCTACACCTTC. Its protein is CASSTIQGDGYTF.

CDR3 amino acids: CASKLAGGPDEQFF. CDR3 DNA: TGTGCCAGCAAACTAGCGGGGGGGCCGGATGAGCAGTTCTTC. The J gene is TRBJ2-1, the V gene TRBV6-5, with 13 bases matching TRBD2. The CDR3 sequence is 14 residues long. CDR1 is MNHEY and CDR2 is SVGAGI in the germline V gene. V lost 7 bases to trimming and J lost 8 bases; unmatched junction nucleotides: 5.

The rearrangement uses TRBV5-4 and TRBJ1-2, with D unresolved. The V gene lost 6 bases and the J gene lost 2 bases, with 5 bases spanning the gap. The CDR3 is made up of 11 amino acids. Germline V gene lookup returns CDR1 SGHNT and CDR2 YYREEE (reference sequence). The CDR3 region is CASKQNYGYTF. The CDR3 DNA is TGTGCCAGCAAACAGAACTATGGCTACACCTTC.

This clone was detected once. The chain carries TRBV5-1 and TRBJ2-5, with D maybe TRBD2 (5 bases). The germline V gene encodes CDR1 SGHRS and CDR2 YFSETQ. Trimming stripped 6 bases from V and 2 bases from J, with 17 bases between. The CDR3 runs 15 residues. The CDR3 DNA reads TGCGCCAGCACCTACAATGAGGGCTCACAAGAGACCCAGTACTTC. Its translation: CASTYNEGSQETQYF.

V gene TRBV5-4 combines with J gene TRBJ1-2, with a possible D match to TRBD1 (5 bases). The CDR3 loop spans 13 amino acids. Trimming removed 3 bases at V and 8 bases at J, with 14 bases between. Germline values: CDR1 SGHNT, CDR2 YYREEE (reference sequence). The CDR3 region is CASSSDIREGYTF. As DNA, the CDR3 is TGTGCCAGCAGCTCGGACATCCGGGAGGGCTACACCTTC.

The chain employs TRBV7-2 and TRBJ1-5; 7 positions agree with TRBD1. With 1 base clipped from V and 0 bases from J, the junction kept 12 bases outside the gene matches. CDR1 and CDR2 from the germline V gene are SGHTA and FQGNSA. This CDR3 is built from 19 residues. The CDR3 spells CASSLDGTEHYASNQPQHF. In DNA form, the CDR3 reads TGTGCCAGCAGCTTAGACGGGACAGAGCACTACGCTAGCAATCAGCCCCAGCATTTT.

Only a few counts were recorded for this clone. V and J are TRBV9 and TRBJ1-1; D is ambiguous. Germline V gene sequence: CDR1 SGDLS, CDR2 YYNGEE. The CDR3 spans 14 residues. V dropped 3 bases and J dropped 1 base, with 10 bases sitting between them. CDR3 coding DNA: TGTGCCAGCAGCGAGATGGGCCGGAACACTGAAGCTTTCTTT. This sequence encodes CASSEMGRNTEAFF.

The chain has TRBV6-4 and TRBJ2-1, with TRBD2 as a possible D gene (5 bases). The V and J ends lost 5 bases and 6 bases respectively, with 8 bases between them. The CDR3 has 12 residues. Germline CDR1 reads MRHNA; CDR2 reads SNTAGT. CDR3 amino acids: CASSRGSNEQFF. The CDR3 DNA reads TGTGCCAGCAGTCGGGGTTCCAATGAGCAGTTCTTC.

The gene calls are TRBV6-1 and TRBJ2-5; D unclear. The CDR3 sequence is 13 residues long. The V gene lost 6 bases and the J gene lost 2 bases, with 10 bases spanning the gap. Per germline, CDR1 MNHNS and CDR2 SASEGT. Here the CDR3 DNA reads TGTGCCAGCAGGGAGACGGTTCAAGAGACCCAGTACTTC. It encodes CASRETVQETQYF.

The CDR3 sequence is CASSAGTGMNTEAFF. The CDR3, as DNA: TGTGCCAGCAGCGCCGGGACAGGGATGAACACTGAAGCTTTCTTT. The chain carries TRBV6-4 and TRBJ1-1; 9 nucleotides match TRBD1. Looked up from germline, CDR1 is MRHNA and CDR2 is SNTAGT. The CDR3 loop spans 15 amino acids. The V and J ends lost 6 bases and 0 bases, in that order; junction bases with no gene match: 5.

The chain uses TRBV7-6 and TRBJ1-1; D might be TRBD1 (5 bases). CDR1 SGHVS and CDR2 FNYEAQ come from the germline V gene. This CDR3 comprises 13 residues. V was trimmed by 0 bases and J by 7 bases, leaving 9 bases between them. CDR3 region: CASSLAWGGEAFF. CDR3 in DNA: TGTGCCAGCAGCTTAGCGTGGGGGGGTGAAGCTTTCTTT.

This clone was seen a single time. This sequence joins TRBV30 and TRBJ1-6; TRBD1 agrees at 8 bases. CDR3 length: 15 residues. Losses at the gene ends were 1 base for V and 9 bases for J; bases not matched to a gene: 8. Germline CDR1 GTSNPN, CDR2 SVGIG (reference sequence). The CDR3 spells CAWSALTGVGSPLHF. Here the CDR3 DNA reads TGTGCCTGGAGTGCTTTGACAGGGGTGGGTTCACCCCTCCACTTT.

This chain joins TRBV19 and TRBJ2-7; possible D gene TRBD1, 5 bases. The CDR3 runs to 15 residues. V was pared by 6 bases and J by 2 bases, with 17 bases between. Germline V lookup: CDR1 LNHDA, CDR2 SQIVND (reference sequence). In DNA, the CDR3 is TGTGCCAGTAGCCACCTCCAGGGATATGCCTACGAGCAGTACTTC. It is translated as CASSHLQGYAYEQYF.

V and J are TRBV5-6 and TRBJ2-7; a weak D match, TRBD2 (5 bases). The length of the CDR3 is 13 residues. Trimming took 2 bases from V and 1 from J, leaving 7 bases between them. CDR1 is SGHDT, CDR2 YYEEEE, per germline. This chain's CDR3 is CASSFGVSYEQYF. The CDR3 nucleotides are TGTGCCAGCAGCTTCGGGGTTTCCTACGAGCAGTACTTC.

The V call is TRBV5-1, the J call TRBJ2-1; a weak D match, TRBD1 (5 bases). V was shortened by 5 bases and J by 4 bases, with 16 bases between the two germline ends. This CDR3 contains 15 residues. Germline V CDR1 and CDR2: SGHRS, YFSETQ. This CDR3 is CASRFDRAIYNEQFF. CDR3 nucleotide sequence: TGCGCCAGCAGATTCGACAGAGCCATTTACAATGAGCAGTTCTTC.